This T cell receptor beta chain was sequenced for a study of control samples from healthy donors and cancer patients (TCRdb year 2020). About this clone: This clone's antigen is unknown. No base-level quality is on record; no much larger clone is a single base apart.

The CDR3 measures 13 amino acids from cysteine to phenylalanine. The only DNA kept is the CDR3, 39 bases in frame from the first base. The germline V gene specifies SNHLY as CDR1 and FYNNEI as CDR2. The junction shows trimming of 10 bases on V and 6 bases on J, plus 17 bases between the germline ends. Receptors were amplified or captured by the immunoSEQ multiplex PCR assay. TCRdb provides this immuneACCESS table in a form limited to in-frame rearrangements. Some clones are lacking; in checked studies, under half of them reflect an unresolved V gene, and why the rest are absent is not known. The table for this sample lists over 70,000 clones; about 89% of them were counted only once. Of the sample, roughly a tenth falls within the top ten clones.

This sequence was found in a woman aged 50 to 60 with colorectal cancer. The sequence links TRBV2 to TRBJ2-3; the best D guess is TRBD2, with 6 bases matching. Sequences were obtained from PBMCs. CDR3 protein: CATAGRKVDTQYF. The nucleotide sequence reads TGTGCCACAGCAGGGAGGAAAGTTGATACGCAGTATTTT. The full variable domain, completed from the reference TRBV2 and TRBJ2-3 proteins outside the CDR3, reads EPEVTQTPSHQVTQMGQEVILRCVPISNHLYFYWYRQILGQKVEFLVSFYNNEISEKSEIFDDQFSVERPDGSNFTLKIRSTKLEDSAMYFCATAGRKVDTQYFGPGTRLTVL.